This record looks at one T cell receptor beta chain sequence and its context. As yet, its antigen is unknown. The entry originates in a study of cytomegalovirus exposure and HLA in healthy donors. 13 Jbeta primers and 60 Vbeta primers were used for the PCR. Measured with immunoSEQ multiplex PCR; TCRdb has only the in-frame clones, and not every one. Seen here are approximately 89,000 clones, roughly 80% observed once, and the top ten hold 3.7%. Points from the study as a whole: As a later analysis showed, a missense DCLRE1C variant was linked to trimming of TCR beta V- and J-genes.

Sequenced sample: PBMCs. This sequence originates from a man under 40 in good health and CMV-seronegative.

The CDR3 DNA follows: TGTGCCATCAGTGGTAGTTATAGCAATCAGCCCCAGCATTTT. Protein sequence: CAISGSYSNQPQHF. The chain has TRBV10-3 and TRBJ1-5, with unresolved D. Germline CDR1 ENHRY, CDR2 SYGVKD. V was cut by 4 bases and J by 0 bases, with 7 bases left in between. The CDR3 sequence is 14 residues long.